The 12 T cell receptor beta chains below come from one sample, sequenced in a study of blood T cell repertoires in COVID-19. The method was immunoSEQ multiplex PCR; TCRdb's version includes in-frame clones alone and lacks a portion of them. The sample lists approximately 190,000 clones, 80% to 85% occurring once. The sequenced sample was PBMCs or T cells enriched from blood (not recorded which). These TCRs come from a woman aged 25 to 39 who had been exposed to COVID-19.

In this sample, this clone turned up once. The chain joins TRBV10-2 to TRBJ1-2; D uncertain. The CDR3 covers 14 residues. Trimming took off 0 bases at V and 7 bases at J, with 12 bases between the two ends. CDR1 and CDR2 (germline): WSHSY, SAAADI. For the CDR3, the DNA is TGCGCCAGCAGTGAGTCTGCCGTCCGGGGTGGCTACACCTTC. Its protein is CASSESAVRGGYTF.

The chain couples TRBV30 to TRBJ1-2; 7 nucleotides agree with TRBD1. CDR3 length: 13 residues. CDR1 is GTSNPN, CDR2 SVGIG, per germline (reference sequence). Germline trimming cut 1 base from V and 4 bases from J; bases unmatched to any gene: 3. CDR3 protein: CAWSAGQLYGYTF. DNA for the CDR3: TGTGCCTGGAGTGCGGGACAGCTCTATGGCTACACCTTC.

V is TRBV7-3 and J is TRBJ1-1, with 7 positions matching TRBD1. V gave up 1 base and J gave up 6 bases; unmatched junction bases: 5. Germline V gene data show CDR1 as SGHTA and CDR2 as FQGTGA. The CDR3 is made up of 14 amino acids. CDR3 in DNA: TGTGCCAGCAGCTTAAAGGAGGGGGCCGCTGAAGCTTTCTTT. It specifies CASSLKEGAAEAFF.

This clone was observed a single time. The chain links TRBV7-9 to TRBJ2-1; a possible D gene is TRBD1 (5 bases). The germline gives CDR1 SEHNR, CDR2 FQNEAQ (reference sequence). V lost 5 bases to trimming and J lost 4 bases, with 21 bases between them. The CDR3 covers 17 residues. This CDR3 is CASSPGGIGVFYNEQFF. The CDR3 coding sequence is TGTGCCAGCAGCCCCGGTGGTATAGGGGTATTTTACAATGAGCAGTTCTTC.

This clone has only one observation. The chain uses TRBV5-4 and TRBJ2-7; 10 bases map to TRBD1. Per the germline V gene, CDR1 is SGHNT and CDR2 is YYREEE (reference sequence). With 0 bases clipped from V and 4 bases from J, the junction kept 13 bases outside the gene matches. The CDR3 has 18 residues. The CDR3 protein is CASSLGTGGYSGRYEQYF. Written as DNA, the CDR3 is TGTGCCAGCAGCTTGGGGACAGGGGGTTACTCCGGCCGTTACGAGCAGTACTTC.

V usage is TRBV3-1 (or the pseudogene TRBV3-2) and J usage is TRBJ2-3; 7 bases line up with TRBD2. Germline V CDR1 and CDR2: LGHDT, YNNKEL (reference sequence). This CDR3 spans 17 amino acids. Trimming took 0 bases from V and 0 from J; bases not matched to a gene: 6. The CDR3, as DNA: TGTGCCAGCAGCCAAGACATGGGAGGGACTAGCACAGATACGCAGTATTTT. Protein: CASSQDMGGTSTDTQYF.

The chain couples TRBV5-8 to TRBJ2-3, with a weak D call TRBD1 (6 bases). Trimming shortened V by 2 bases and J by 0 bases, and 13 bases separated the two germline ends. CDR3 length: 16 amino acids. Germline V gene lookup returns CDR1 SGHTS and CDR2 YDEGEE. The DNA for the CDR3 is TGTGCCAGCAGCTTCCGCAGGGGCGCTAGCACAGATACGCAGTATTTT. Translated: CASSFRRGASTDTQYF.

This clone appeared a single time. CDR3 sequence reads: CASSFSGTGAGALNEKLFF. CDR3 nucleotide sequence: TGTGCCAGCAGTTTCTCCGGGACAGGGGCTGGGGCTCTTAATGAAAAACTGTTTTTT. V and J are TRBV27 and TRBJ1-4; 10 bases fit TRBD1. Germline CDR1 MNHEY, CDR2 SMNVEV (reference sequence). Unmatched junction bases numbered 14, after V lost 3 bases and J lost 4 bases. The CDR3 is made up of 19 amino acids.

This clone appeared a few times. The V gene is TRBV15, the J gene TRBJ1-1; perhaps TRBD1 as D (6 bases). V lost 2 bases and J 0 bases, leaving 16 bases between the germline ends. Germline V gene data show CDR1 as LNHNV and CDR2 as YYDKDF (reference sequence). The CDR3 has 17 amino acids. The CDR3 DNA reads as TGTGCCACCAGCAGAAACCCTCCTGGACAGATGAACACTGAAGCTTTCTTT. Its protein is CATSRNPPGQMNTEAFF.

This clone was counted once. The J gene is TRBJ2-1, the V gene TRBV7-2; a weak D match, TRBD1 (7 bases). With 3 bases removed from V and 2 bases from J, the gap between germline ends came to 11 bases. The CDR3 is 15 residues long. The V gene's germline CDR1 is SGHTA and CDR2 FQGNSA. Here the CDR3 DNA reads TGTGCCAGCAGCTTCAGGGGGGATACCTACAATGAGCAGTTCTTC. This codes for CASSFRGDTYNEQFF.

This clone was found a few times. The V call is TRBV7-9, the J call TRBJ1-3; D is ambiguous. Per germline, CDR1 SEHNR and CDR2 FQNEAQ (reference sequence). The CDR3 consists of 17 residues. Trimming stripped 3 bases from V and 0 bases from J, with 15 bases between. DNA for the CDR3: TGTGCCAGCAGCTTGATAGACGGAGCTCGCTCTGGAAACACCATATATTTT. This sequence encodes CASSLIDGARSGNTIYF.

CDR3 amino acids: CASSGGLLAGGPTYEQYF. The CDR3, as DNA: TGCGCCAGCAGCGGGGGGCTCCTAGCGGGGGGCCCTACCTACGAGCAGTACTTC. This sequence joins TRBV5-1 and TRBJ2-7; TRBD2 matches at 11 bases. The V gene end was trimmed by 4 bases and the J gene end by 2 bases; junction bases not matched to a gene: 14. CDR1 is SGHRS and CDR2 is YFSETQ in the germline V gene. The CDR3 has 18 residues.